This paragraph reports one T cell receptor (beta chain). Trimming shortened V by 5 bases and J by 6 bases, and 24 bases separated the two germline ends. Looked up from germline, CDR1 is SGHTA and CDR2 is FQGNSA. The CDR3 consists of 17 residues. The table came from immunoSEQ multiplex PCR; TCRdb's copy has only in-frame clones and leaves some out. The sample has 90,000 to 120,000 clones, over 90% seen once. This sample was included in a study of siplizumab effects on memory and regulatory T cells. The TCR was taken from a human donor in good health. Sample: Tregs sorted from blood. The V gene is TRBV7-2, the J gene TRBJ2-3; no clear D. The CDR3 DNA reads TGTGCCAGCAGCAAGAGTAGCCCCGCTGGGCTCCGCGATACGCAGTATTTT. The encoded protein is CASSKSSPAGLRDTQYF.